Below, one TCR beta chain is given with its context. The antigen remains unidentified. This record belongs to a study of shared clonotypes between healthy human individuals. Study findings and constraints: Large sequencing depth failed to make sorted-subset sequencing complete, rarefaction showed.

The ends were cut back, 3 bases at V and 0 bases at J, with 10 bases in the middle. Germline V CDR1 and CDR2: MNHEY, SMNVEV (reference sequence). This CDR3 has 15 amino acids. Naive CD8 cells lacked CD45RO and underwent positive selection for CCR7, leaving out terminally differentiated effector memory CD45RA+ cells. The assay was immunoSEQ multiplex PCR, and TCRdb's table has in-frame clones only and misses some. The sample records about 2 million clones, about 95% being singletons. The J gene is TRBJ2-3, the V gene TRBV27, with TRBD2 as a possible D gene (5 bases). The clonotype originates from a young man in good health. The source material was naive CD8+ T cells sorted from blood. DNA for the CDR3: TGTGCCAGCAGTTTTATAGCGCCTAGCACAGATACGCAGTATTTT. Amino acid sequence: CASSFIAPSTDTQYF.